A single sample gave rise to the 29 T cell receptor beta chains below, sequenced in a study of OX40 agonist ivuxolimab in advanced cancers. Produced via immunoSEQ multiplex PCR; TCRdb's table is partial and in-frame only. This table holds around 62,000 clones, 75% to 85% found once. Sequencing used CD4+ or CD8+ T cells sorted from blood, obtained in a trial of the OX40 agonist ivuxolimab. The receptors come from an adult with an advanced solid tumor such as melanoma, head and neck, liver or kidney cancer.

This chain connects TRBV28 to TRBJ1-3; no clear D. The germline gives CDR1 MDHEN, CDR2 SYDVKM. Trimming removed 4 bases from V and 4 bases from J, with 11 bases in between. This CDR3 spans 14 amino acids. CDR3 residues: CASSSGGLGNTIYF. As DNA, the CDR3 is TGTGCCAGCAGTTCTGGCGGATTAGGAAACACCATATATTTT.

The rearrangement links TRBV25-1 to TRBJ1-2, with 7 bases identical to TRBD1. The germline gives CDR1 MGHDK, CDR2 SYGVNS. With 5 bases clipped from V and 8 bases from J, the junction kept 11 bases outside the gene matches. CDR3 length: 14 residues. CDR3 in amino acids: CASSLGTAPFGYTF. CDR3 sequence (DNA): TGTGCCAGCAGTTTGGGGACAGCTCCCTTCGGCTACACCTTC.

This clone was detected only a few times. The chain carries TRBV6-1 and TRBJ1-1; D is unresolved. The CDR3 extends over 13 amino acids. The germline V gene encodes CDR1 MNHNS and CDR2 SASEGT. V was trimmed by 2 bases and J by 10 bases, leaving 14 bases between them. The CDR3 coding sequence is TGTGCCAGCAGTGAACGTCTGGGGTTGAGAGCTTTCTTT. Amino acids: CASSERLGLRAFF.

The chain is built from TRBV7-9 and TRBJ2-3; the D gene is possibly TRBD2 (6 bases). The CDR3 is 14 residues long. Germline V lookup: CDR1 SEHNR, CDR2 FQNEAQ (reference sequence). With 1 base removed from V and 5 bases from J, the gap between germline ends came to 10 bases. This CDR3 reads CASSLGSSEDTQYF. Written as DNA, the CDR3 is TGTGCCAGCAGCTTAGGTTCTAGCGAAGATACGCAGTATTTT.

This chain joins TRBV9 and TRBJ2-3, with no clear D. CDR3 length equals 16 residues. The V end was cut by 2 bases, the J end by 0 bases, with 13 bases between. The germline gives CDR1 SGDLS, CDR2 YYNGEE. The CDR3 sequence: CASSVPRSASTDTQYF. As DNA, the CDR3 is TGTGCCAGCAGCGTCCCCAGGAGTGCTAGCACAGATACGCAGTATTTT.

This clone has more than one count but fewer than ten. The chain recombines TRBV7-2 with TRBJ2-4; TRBD1 agrees at 9 bases. CDR3 length: 16 amino acids. V shed 6 bases, J shed 3 bases, and the junction held 9 bases outside the gene matches. Germline V gene lookup returns CDR1 SGHTA and CDR2 FQGNSA. Here the CDR3 DNA reads TGTGCCAGCAGAAAGACAGGGGGACTCGGCAAAAACATTCAGTACTTC. This codes for CASRKTGGLGKNIQYF.

CDR3 in amino acids: CASVTGANSPLHF. DNA for the CDR3: TGTGCCAGCGTGACAGGGGCAAATTCACCCCTCCACTTT. This chain joins TRBV10-3 and TRBJ1-6; 8 nucleotides line up with TRBD1. The V gene's germline CDR1 is ENHRY and CDR2 SYGVKD. V shed 10 bases and J 7 bases; nucleotides not matched to a gene: 6. CDR3 length: 13 residues.

The gene calls are TRBV14 and TRBJ2-1; 7 bases fit TRBD2. With V trimmed by 6 bases and J by 3 bases, 5 bases remained unmatched. The germline gives CDR1 SGHDN, CDR2 FVKESK. CDR3 size: 14 residues. CDR3 residues: CASSGASGYNEQFF. Written as DNA, the CDR3 is TGTGCCAGCAGTGGAGCTAGCGGCTACAATGAGCAGTTCTTC. Based on the CDR3 plus reference TRBV14 and TRBJ2-1, the full variable domain is EAGVTQFPSHSVIEKGQTVTLRCDPISGHDNLYWYRRVMGKEIKFLLHFVKESKQDESGMPNNRFLAERTGGTYSTLKVQPAELEDSGVYFCASSGASGYNEQFFGPGTRLTVL.

CDR3 loop: CASSDYRGSSGNTIYF. In DNA, the CDR3 is TGTGCCAGCAGTGACTACAGGGGCAGCTCTGGAAACACCATATATTTT. V and J are TRBV2 and TRBJ1-3; 7 positions match TRBD1. Per the germline V gene, CDR1 is SNHLY and CDR2 is FYNNEI. The J segment lost 0 bases and the V segment lost 3 bases, leaving 5 bases of the junction unmatched. The CDR3 totals 16 residues.

The V gene is TRBV28, the J gene TRBJ1-2; unclear D gene. V was clipped by 1 base and J by 2 bases, with 11 bases between them. The CDR3 length is 15 residues. The V gene's germline CDR1 is MDHEN and CDR2 SYDVKM. The CDR3 sequence is CASSLYNGKNYGYTF. The CDR3 bases are TGTGCCAGCAGTTTATATAACGGGAAGAACTATGGCTACACCTTC.

The rearrangement links TRBV6-1 to TRBJ2-1; 7 nucleotides match TRBD1. With 6 bases clipped from V and 6 bases from J, the junction kept 8 bases outside the gene matches. CDR3 length equals 14 residues. Germline CDR1 reads MNHNS; CDR2 reads SASEGT. The CDR3 here is CASRSDRVPNEQFF. The CDR3 nucleotides are TGTGCCAGCAGGTCCGACAGGGTCCCCAATGAGCAGTTCTTC.

The chain has TRBV5-4 and TRBJ2-3, with TRBD2 matching over 15 bases. J was trimmed by 5 bases and V by 3 bases; bases with no gene match: 1. The germline V gene has CDR1 SGHNT and CDR2 YYREEE (reference sequence). The CDR3 has 15 amino acids. This CDR3 is CASSWGLAGGDTQYF. DNA for the CDR3: TGTGCCAGCAGCTGGGGACTAGCGGGAGGAGATACGCAGTATTTT.

This chain joins TRBV30 and TRBJ1-6; D is unclear. Germline CDR1 reads GTSNPN; CDR2 reads SVGIG (reference sequence). Trimming took off 3 bases at V and 10 bases at J, with 10 bases between the two ends. CDR3 length equals 12 residues. Here the CDR3 DNA reads TGTGCCTGGAGGCCCGGCGGCTCACCCCTCCACTTT. Translated, it gives CAWRPGGSPLHF.

As concerns this clone: Different DNA sequences within this sample yield the same CDR3. This chain uses TRBV19 with TRBJ2-5; D unresolved. The length of the CDR3 is 13 residues. Trimming shortened V by 3 bases and J by 3 bases, and 8 bases separated the two germline ends. Per the germline V gene, CDR1 is LNHDA and CDR2 is SQIVND (reference sequence). CDR3 in amino acids: CASSIRLEETQYF. For the CDR3, the DNA is TGTGCCAGTAGTATTCGATTGGAAGAGACCCAGTACTTC.

The chain couples TRBV18 to TRBJ1-1; D gene uncertain. The ends were cut back, 4 bases at V and 1 base at J, with 10 bases in the middle. Per the germline V gene, CDR1 is KGHSH and CDR2 is LQKENI. This CDR3 has 14 amino acids. Written as DNA, the CDR3 is TGTGCCAGCTCACTCACACACCGGAACACTGAAGCTTTCTTT. Translating it yields CASSLTHRNTEAFF. The full variable domain, its missing parts supplied by reference TRBV18 and TRBJ1-1, is NAGVMQNPRHLVRRRGQEARLRCSPMKGHSHVYWYRQLPEEGLKFMVYLQKENIIDESGMPKERFSAEFPKEGPSILRIQQVVRGDSAAYFCASSLTHRNTEAFFGQGTRLTVV.

The V gene is TRBV29-1, the J gene TRBJ2-7; 7 bases map to TRBD1. V gave up 7 bases and J gave up 2 bases; unmatched junction bases: 8. The germline CDR1 and CDR2 sequences are SQVTM and ANQGSEA. This CDR3 has 13 residues. CDR3 amino acids: CSGAGGFPYEQYF. CDR3 nucleotide sequence: TGCAGCGGTGCAGGGGGTTTCCCCTACGAGCAGTACTTC.

V and J are TRBV7-2 and TRBJ2-1, with 8 bases that match TRBD2. Looked up from germline, CDR1 is SGHTA and CDR2 is FQGNSA. The CDR3 totals 15 residues. Trimming took 5 bases from V and 7 from J; bases not matched to a gene: 10. CDR3 nucleotide sequence: TGTGCCAGCAGCACGTCCTTTACGGGGGGGAATGAGCAGTTCTTC. This codes for CASSTSFTGGNEQFF.

The rearrangement uses TRBV7-2 and TRBJ1-2; TRBD1 matches at 10 bases. The CDR3 runs 17 residues. J lost 5 bases, V lost 1 base, and 10 bases had no gene match. CDR1 SGHTA and CDR2 FQGNSA come from the germline V gene. Written as DNA, the CDR3 is TGTGCCAGCAGCTTAGTAGGAGGGACAGGGGCAAGGTATGGCTACACCTTC. Encoded protein: CASSLVGGTGARYGYTF.

The V and J genes are TRBV6-1 and TRBJ1-5; D remains unclear. Germline CDR1 is MNHNS and CDR2 is SASEGT. V shed 6 bases and J shed 0 bases, with 12 bases lying between them. This CDR3 contains 15 residues. DNA of the CDR3: TGTGCCAGCAGCGGTCGAGCGTATAGCAATCAGCCCCAGCATTTT. Translating gives CASSGRAYSNQPQHF.

V is TRBV5-4 and J is TRBJ2-3; D not resolved. CDR1 SGHNT and CDR2 YYREEE come from the germline V gene (reference sequence). The CDR3 is 13 amino acids. Trimming removed 2 bases from V and 4 bases from J, with 8 bases in between. The CDR3 loop reads CASSFPPPDTQYF. CDR3 coding DNA: TGTGCCAGCAGCTTCCCCCCCCCAGATACGCAGTATTTT. The complete variable domain, with remaining parts taken from reference TRBV5-4 and TRBJ2-3, reads ETGVTQSPTHLIKTRGQQVTLRCSSQSGHNTVSWYQQALGQGPQFIFQYYREEENGRGNFPPRFSGLQFPNYSSELNVNALELDDSALYLCASSFPPPDTQYFGPGTRLTVL.

This chain joins TRBV28 and TRBJ2-7; a possible D gene is TRBD2 (5 bases). Germline CDR1 is MDHEN and CDR2 is SYDVKM. The CDR3 loop spans 15 amino acids. Trimming stripped 1 base from V and 1 base from J, with 11 bases between. The CDR3 bases are TGTGCCAGCAGTTTATTCAATACTAGGTCCTACGAGCAGTACTTC. It yields the protein CASSLFNTRSYEQYF. Complete variable domain (other parts from reference TRBV28 and TRBJ2-7): DVKVTQSSRYLVKRTGEKVFLECVQDMDHENMFWYRQDPGLGLRLIYFSYDVKMKEKGDIPEGYSVSREKKERFSLILESASTNQTSMYLCASSLFNTRSYEQYFGPGTRLTVT.

The rearrangement joins TRBV2 to TRBJ2-7; TRBD1 matches at 9 bases. The J segment lost 0 bases and the V segment lost 8 bases, leaving 2 bases of the junction unmatched. The CDR3 is made up of 13 amino acids. CDR1 SNHLY and CDR2 FYNNEI come from the germline V gene. CDR3 region: CASRQGDSYEQYF. Written as DNA, the CDR3 is TGTGCCAGCCGACAGGGGGACTCCTACGAGCAGTACTTC.

The gene calls are TRBV14 and TRBJ1-2; D uncertain. The length of the CDR3 is 13 residues. The germline gives CDR1 SGHDN, CDR2 FVKESK. Deletions cut 0 bases from V and 7 bases from J, with 9 bases between. The CDR3 here is CASSQDLVGGYTF. The CDR3 DNA reads TGTGCCAGCAGCCAAGATCTTGTTGGTGGCTACACCTTC.

The sample holds one count of this clone. The V call is TRBV18, the J call TRBJ1-4; TRBD1 matches 10 bases. Germline V CDR1 and CDR2: KGHSH, LQKENI. The CDR3 contains 15 residues. Trimming at V came to 6 bases and at J to 8 bases, leaving 9 bases not matched to a gene. CDR3 sequence: CASSRDRGRREKLFF. The CDR3, as DNA: TGTGCCAGCTCGCGCGACAGGGGGCGACGAGAAAAACTGTTTTTT.

This clone was counted only a few times. The chain has TRBV7-2 and TRBJ1-4; D is uncertain. CDR3 length: 15 residues. Germline assignment: CDR1 SGHTA and CDR2 FQGNSA. V was shortened by 2 bases and J by 3 bases, with 10 bases between the two germline ends. The CDR3 spells CASSLNGEANEKLFF. The CDR3 bases are TGTGCCAGCAGCTTAAACGGGGAGGCTAATGAAAAACTGTTTTTT.

This sequence joins TRBV6-5 and TRBJ2-1; D is ambiguous. Germline V lookup: CDR1 MNHEY, CDR2 SVGAGI. The length of the CDR3 is 15 residues. Trimming stripped 5 bases from V and 6 bases from J, with 17 bases between. CDR3 sequence reads: CASSRESHGTNEQFF. The CDR3 DNA is TGTGCCAGCAGTCGAGAATCACACGGTACCAATGAGCAGTTCTTC.

This clone was detected a few times. The same CDR3 is also encoded by other DNA sequences in this sample. This chain uses TRBV28 with TRBJ1-5, with no clear D. This CDR3 contains 12 residues. Germline V CDR1 and CDR2: MDHEN, SYDVKM. Trimming took off 7 bases at V and 1 base at J, with 5 bases between the two ends. CDR3 residues: CASKRSNQPQHF. The CDR3 DNA sequence: TGTGCCAGCAAGCGGAGCAATCAGCCCCAGCATTTT.

The chain is built from TRBV7-8 and TRBJ2-2; the D is unclear. V shed 4 bases and J shed 1 base, with 1 base lying between them. CDR1 is SGHVS and CDR2 is FQNEAQ in the germline V gene. CDR3 length: 12 residues. The CDR3 reads CASSWNTGELFF. The CDR3 DNA reads TGTGCCAGCAGCTGGAACACCGGGGAGCTGTTTTTT.

This clone was detected only a few times. The rearrangement joins TRBV30 to TRBJ1-1, with D possibly matching TRBD1 (5 bases). With 4 bases removed from V and 0 bases from J, the gap between germline ends came to 6 bases. The CDR3 length is 12 residues. Germline lookup yields CDR1 GTSNPN and CDR2 SVGIG (reference sequence). The CDR3 region has the DNA TGTGCCTGGAACAGGATGAACACTGAAGCTTTCTTT. It encodes CAWNRMNTEAFF. The variable domain in full, with the rest retrieved from reference TRBV30 and TRBJ1-1, is SQTIHQWPATLVQPVGSPLSLECTVEGTSNPNLYWYRQAAGRGLQLLFYSVGIGQISSEVPQNLSASRPQDRQFILSSKKLLLSDSGFYLCAWNRMNTEAFFGQGTRLTVV.